Given below is one T cell receptor (beta chain) in context. What it binds is unknown. This entry belongs to a study of CD8 T cells in ankylosing spondylitis. General study results and limits: Blood of patients with ankylosing spondylitis appeared to be characterized by a TCR beta motif of fewer than 10 highly homologous variants. Disease-linked clones displayed a CD8+ phenotype and appeared relatively rarely in peripheral blood.

V gave up 3 bases and J gave up 4 bases, with 10 bases separating them. Germline assignment: CDR1 MNHEY and CDR2 SMNVEV (reference sequence). The CDR3 loop spans 14 amino acids. Each TCR beta library was made by quantitative 5'-RACE that incorporated molecular barcodes. TCRdb used MiXCR to reprocess the 5' RACE reads, holding one entry per CDR3 protein. The sample includes under 550,000 distinct CDR3 sequences, 26% of them seen just once. The clonotype originates from a male donor with ankylosing spondylitis. The chain couples TRBV27 to TRBJ2-1; D is perhaps TRBD2 (6 bases). Sample: blood, either unsorted or a sorted T cell fraction (not recorded which). In DNA, the CDR3 is TGTGCCAGCAGTTTGTGGGAGGCATACAATGAGCAGTTCTTC. It encodes CASSLWEAYNEQFF.